The 5 T cell receptor beta chains below come from one sample, sequenced in a study of CXCR3-negative and CXCR3-positive naive CD8 T cells. Libraries were UMI-labeled 5' RACE TRB cDNA. With the 5' RACE reads reprocessed, TCRdb shows one record per CDR3 protein and no DNA. The table lists around 50,000 distinct CDR3 sequences. The sequenced sample consisted of naive CXCR3- CD8+ T cells from blood. Subset here: CD45RO-CCR7+CD27+CD95- naive CD8+ T cells lacking CXCR3 (TNR3-). The receptors come from a human donor in good health. Some clones in this sample may be carry-over from other donors' samples.

The chain joins TRBV7-9 to TRBJ2-7; no DNA is available, so the TRBD2 call from TCRdb remains unchecked. In germline, CDR1 is SEHNR, CDR2 FQNEAQ (reference sequence). CDR3 length: 14 residues. CDR3 sequence: CASSSPAEPDEQYF.

The chain uses TRBV28 and TRBJ2-5; without DNA, the TCRdb call of TRBD1 cannot be checked. The CDR3 sequence is 15 residues long. Germline CDR1 MDHEN, CDR2 SYDVKM. This CDR3 reads CASSPPLGKAETQYF. Looking up the rest from reference TRBV28 and TRBJ2-5 gives the full variable domain: DVKVTQSSRYLVKRTGEKVFLECVQDMDHENMFWYRQDPGLGLRLIYFSYDVKMKEKGDIPEGYSVSREKKERFSLILESASTNQTSMYLCASSPPLGKAETQYFGPGTRLLVL.

V gene TRBV2 combines with J gene TRBJ2-7; absent DNA, TCRdb's TRBD2 call cannot be checked. The CDR3 runs 14 residues. Germline-derived CDR1 and CDR2 are SNHLY and FYNNEI. CDR3 region: CASRETSGSHEQYF.

J is TRBJ2-1 and V is TRBV20-1; TCRdb gives TRBD1 as the D gene, but with no DNA this cannot be confirmed. CDR3 length: 13 residues. Germline-derived CDR1 and CDR2 are DFQATT and SNEGSKA (reference sequence). CDR3 protein: CSARTPGGSEQFF.

CDR3 residues: CSVVVGYGYTF. This chain connects TRBV29-1 to TRBJ1-2. The CDR3 length is 11 residues. CDR1 is SQVTM and CDR2 is ANQGSEA in the germline V gene.